This entry lists 23 T cell receptor beta chains sequenced from one sample in a study of shared clonotypes between healthy human individuals. The data were produced by immunoSEQ multiplex PCR, yet TCRdb's version contains in-frame clones alone and is incomplete. In the table there are 2.3 million or so clones, 85% to 95% of which are singletons. Sequencing input: naive CD4+ T cells from PBMCs. The subset is: CD45RA+ positively selected. Every receptor here comes from a man between 18 and 29 years old in good health. Some clones in this sample may be carry-over from other donors' samples.

This clone was seen more than once but under ten times. The chain uses TRBV28 and TRBJ1-2; D gene ambiguous. V gave up 11 bases and J gave up 4 bases, with 14 bases separating them. The CDR3 has 12 residues. Germline-derived CDR1 and CDR2 are MDHEN and SYDVKM. The CDR3 spells CASGSSPYGYTF. DNA of the CDR3: TGTGCCTCGGGGTCCAGCCCCTATGGCTACACCTTC.

V usage is TRBV10-3 and J usage is TRBJ2-7; TRBD1 matches at 10 bases. Germline CDR1 ENHRY, CDR2 SYGVKD. Unmatched junction bases numbered 4, after V lost 1 base and J lost 4 bases. The CDR3 sequence is 15 residues long. The CDR3 coding sequence is TGTGCCATCAGTGAGTTGGACAGGGGGACGTACGAGCAGTACTTC. This gives the protein CAISELDRGTYEQYF.

Concerning this clone itself: The same CDR3 can be traced to other DNA sequences in this sample. V is TRBV5-1 and J is TRBJ2-3; D is unclear. The V and J ends lost 1 base and 1 base respectively, with 7 bases between them. Germline V gives CDR1 SGHRS, CDR2 YFSETQ. CDR3 length: 14 amino acids. The CDR3: CASSLSQGTDTQYF. For the CDR3, the DNA is TGCGCCAGCAGCTTGTCCCAGGGCACAGATACGCAGTATTTT.

The chain carries TRBV7-2 and TRBJ2-1, with D possibly TRBD2 on 6 matching bases. CDR1 is SGHTA and CDR2 is FQGNSA in the germline V gene. The CDR3 spans 15 residues. With 5 bases removed from V and 7 bases from J, the gap between germline ends came to 18 bases. DNA for the CDR3: TGTGCCAGCAGCGTTTTTAGCGGTCCGGGGAATGAGCAGTTCTTC. It translates to CASSVFSGPGNEQFF.

Concerning this clone itself: The sample has other DNA sequences that encode this CDR3 too. The J gene is TRBJ1-1, the V gene TRBV18; a possible D gene is TRBD1 (5 bases). This CDR3 comprises 14 residues. The germline V and J ends were trimmed by 6 bases and 0 bases, with 11 bases remaining between them. Germline-derived CDR1 and CDR2 are KGHSH and LQKENI. The CDR3 DNA is TGTGCCAGCTCGGGGCAGCGGATGAACACTGAAGCTTTCTTT. This translates into CASSGQRMNTEAFF.

The chain recombines TRBV7-6 with TRBJ1-4; D is undetermined. CDR3 length: 15 residues. Germline CDR1 SGHVS, CDR2 FNYEAQ. The V end was cut by 4 bases, the J end by 0 bases, with 9 bases between. The CDR3 DNA is TGTGCCAGCAGCTCAAGAAGGGCAACTAATGAAAAACTGTTTTTT. It is translated as CASSSRRATNEKLFF.

The chain is built from TRBV2 and TRBJ2-3; D is tentatively TRBD1 or TRBD2 (7 bases each). CDR1 SNHLY and CDR2 FYNNEI come from the germline V gene. The germline V and J ends were trimmed by 6 bases and 3 bases, with 13 bases remaining between them. The CDR3 contains 14 residues. The CDR3 region is CASRAQGGTDTQYF. The CDR3 DNA reads TGTGCCAGCAGAGCCCAGGGGGGGACAGATACGCAGTATTTT.

The J gene is TRBJ1-2, the V gene TRBV18, with 7 bases lining up with TRBD1. The CDR3 spans 14 residues. The germline CDR1 and CDR2 sequences are KGHSH and LQKENI. V trimming: 4 bases; J trimming: 6 bases; junction bases outside the gene matches: 8. The CDR3 bases are TGTGCCAGCTCACAGAACAGGGGCGGCGATGGCTACACCTTC. This codes for CASSQNRGGDGYTF.

This clone was seen a single time. The rearrangement uses TRBV18 and TRBJ1-2, with D tentatively TRBD1 (6 bases). CDR3 size: 14 residues. Per the germline V gene, CDR1 is KGHSH and CDR2 is LQKENI. Trimming left V 3 bases short and J 7 bases short, with 15 bases between. The CDR3 coding sequence is TGTGCCAGCTCACCCGGTGGGGGCCCGTCTGGCTACACCTTC. Residues: CASSPGGGPSGYTF. Complete variable domain (other parts from reference TRBV18 and TRBJ1-2): NAGVMQNPRHLVRRRGQEARLRCSPMKGHSHVYWYRQLPEEGLKFMVYLQKENIIDESGMPKERFSAEFPKEGPSILRIQQVVRGDSAAYFCASSPGGGPSGYTFGSGTRLTVV.

The chain joins TRBV5-1 to TRBJ2-3; 7 positions match TRBD1. Germline values: CDR1 SGHRS, CDR2 YFSETQ. The CDR3 contains 15 residues. The junction had 6 bases not matched to a gene; V was cut back by 3 bases and J by 2 bases. This CDR3 is CASSSQGRATDTQYF. The CDR3 DNA reads as TGCGCCAGCAGCTCACAGGGGCGCGCCACAGATACGCAGTATTTT. Full variable domain (outside the CDR3, taken from reference TRBV5-1 and TRBJ2-3): KAGVTQTPRYLIKTRGQQVTLSCSPISGHRSVSWYQQTPGQGLQFLFEYFSETQRNKGNFPGRFSGRQFSNSRSEMNVSTLELGDSALYLCASSSQGRATDTQYFGPGTRLTVL.

V usage is TRBV28 and J usage is TRBJ1-6, with D tentatively TRBD1 (5 bases). V lost 6 bases and J 7 bases, leaving 13 bases between the germline ends. CDR3 length equals 14 residues. CDR1 is MDHEN and CDR2 is SYDVKM in the germline V gene. In nucleotides, the CDR3 is TGTGCCAGCAGGCCAGGGACTCTGAATTCACCCCTCCACTTT. It codes for CASRPGTLNSPLHF.

This chain connects TRBV19 to TRBJ1-1; TRBD1 matches at 8 bases. Germline V gives CDR1 LNHDA, CDR2 SQIVND (reference sequence). V was pared by 0 bases and J by 4 bases, with 4 bases of the junction left unmatched. This CDR3 has 15 residues. The CDR3 nucleotides are TGTGCCAGTAGTATAGATAGGACAGGGCGCACTGAAGCTTTCTTT. Its translation is CASSIDRTGRTEAFF. Combining the CDR3 with reference TRBV19 and TRBJ1-1 gives the whole variable domain DGGITQSPKYLFRKEGQNVTLSCEQNLNHDAMYWYRQDPGQGLRLIYYSQIVNDFQKGDIAEGYSVSREKKESFPLTVTSAQKNPTAFYLCASSIDRTGRTEAFFGQGTRLTVV.

The chain is built from TRBV7-9 and TRBJ2-7; possible D gene TRBD1, 9 bases. Germline CDR1 is SEHNR and CDR2 is FQNEAQ (reference sequence). V lost 3 bases and J 8 bases, leaving 17 bases between the germline ends. The CDR3 has 14 amino acids. The CDR3 is CASSFGGDREKQYF. In DNA, the CDR3 is TGTGCCAGCAGCTTCGGGGGGGACAGGGAGAAGCAGTACTTC.

The V gene is TRBV11-3, the J gene TRBJ2-2; D possibly matches TRBD1 or TRBD2 (6 bases each). The CDR3 has 19 residues. The germline CDR1 and CDR2 sequences are SGHNT and YENEEA. The V and J ends lost 2 bases and 0 bases respectively, with 19 bases between them. In DNA, the CDR3 is TGTGCCAGCAGCTTAAGGCGTCGGGGGACAACAACGAACACCGGGGAGCTGTTTTTT. Amino acid sequence: CASSLRRRGTTTNTGELFF.

The chain has TRBV2 and TRBJ2-7; TRBD1 might be the D (6 bases). From germline, CDR1 is SNHLY and CDR2 FYNNEI. The V end lost 4 bases, the J end lost 7 bases, and 17 bases lay between the germline ends. The CDR3 consists of 14 residues. CDR3 loop: CASSADSGFGEQYF. The CDR3 DNA is TGTGCCAGCAGTGCGGACAGTGGCTTTGGGGAGCAGTACTTC.

This clone was detected a few times. The chain carries TRBV10-1 and TRBJ1-1; D gene ambiguous. This CDR3 comprises 16 residues. Per germline, CDR1 WNHNN and CDR2 SYGVQD (reference sequence). V shed 6 bases and J shed 0 bases, with 17 bases lying between them. The CDR3 nucleotides are TGCGCCAGCAGAATCGGGCGGGCATCGATGAACACTGAAGCTTTCTTT. Translation: CASRIGRASMNTEAFF.

The chain recombines TRBV23-1 with TRBJ2-6, with 10 nucleotides matching TRBD1. Being an ORF, TRBV23-1 has a function that is uncertain. V dropped 3 bases and J dropped 0; count of bases not matched to a gene: 5. The CDR3 runs 18 residues. In DNA, the CDR3 is TGCGCCAGCAGTCATCCGGGACAGGGGTTCTCTGGGGCCAACGTCCTGACTTTC. Its translation is CASSHPGQGFSGANVLTF.

This chain connects TRBV18 to TRBJ1-4, with D possibly TRBD1 on 6 matching bases. Trimming removed 3 bases from V and 5 bases from J, with 10 bases in between. This CDR3 contains 14 residues. Germline V CDR1 and CDR2: KGHSH, LQKENI. This chain's CDR3 is CASSPRTENEKLFF. In DNA form, the CDR3 reads TGTGCCAGCTCACCCAGGACAGAAAATGAAAAACTGTTTTTT.

Concerning this clone itself: The sample carries other DNA sequences with the same CDR3. The chain is built from TRBV28 and TRBJ2-7; D is unclear. Germline V gene data show CDR1 as MDHEN and CDR2 as SYDVKM. CDR3 length: 12 amino acids. Trimming shortened V by 2 bases and J by 2 bases, and 4 bases separated the two germline ends. The CDR3 is CASSLNPYEQYF. The CDR3, as DNA: TGTGCCAGCAGTTTAAACCCCTACGAGCAGTACTTC.

The chain couples TRBV11-1 to TRBJ1-1; TRBD1 aligns across 7 bases. J gave up 5 bases and V 5 bases, and 11 bases lay outside the gene matches. The CDR3 loop spans 15 amino acids. In germline, CDR1 is SGHAT, CDR2 FQDESV (reference sequence). The CDR3 loop is CASSPGTVGGTEAFF. Here the CDR3 DNA reads TGTGCCAGCAGCCCCGGGACAGTAGGAGGAACTGAAGCTTTCTTT.

The chain carries TRBV6-5 and TRBJ1-2; maybe TRBD1 (6 bases). The germline V and J ends were trimmed by 8 bases and 3 bases, with 13 bases remaining between them. Per the germline V gene, CDR1 is MNHEY and CDR2 is SVGAGI. The CDR3 has 13 amino acids. CDR3 sequence reads: CASRLDSHYGYTF. The CDR3 DNA reads TGTGCCAGCCGCCTGGACAGTCACTATGGCTACACCTTC.

The chain carries TRBV9 and TRBJ2-2; 12 bases are shared with TRBD2. The V gene's germline CDR1 is SGDLS and CDR2 YYNGEE. J lost 7 bases, V lost 3 bases, and 1 base had no gene match. This CDR3 spans 14 amino acids. The CDR3 region is CASSATSGSGELFF. CDR3 sequence (DNA): TGTGCCAGCAGCGCGACTAGCGGGAGCGGGGAGCTGTTTTTT.

This sequence joins TRBV28 and TRBJ2-7; D gene uncertain. This CDR3 has 13 residues. The germline V and J ends were trimmed by 9 bases and 5 bases, with 17 bases remaining between them. Germline V CDR1 and CDR2: MDHEN, SYDVKM. The CDR3 protein is CASQFPLFNEQYF. The CDR3 coding sequence is TGTGCCAGTCAGTTTCCGCTTTTCAACGAGCAGTACTTC.